This entry concerns a single T cell receptor (beta chain). Its antigen remains unknown. The data were obtained in a study of fetal regulatory T cell absence and autoimmunity. Study details: Exocrine pancreas autoimmunity occurred in IPEX patients lacking clinical diabetes. Points from the study as a whole: The oligoclonal enrichment was interpreted as supporting antigen-driven pancreatic autoimmunity before birth in IPEX syndrome.

CDR1 is SGHRS, CDR2 YFSETQ, per germline. J gave up 6 bases and V 6 bases, and 9 bases lay outside the gene matches. This CDR3 is built from 16 residues. The survey-level immunoSEQ assay was used. The table came from immunoSEQ multiplex PCR; TCRdb's copy has only in-frame clones and leaves some out. The data contain 46,000 or so clones, just under 85% of them seen just once; the ten biggest clones take up 0.35% to 0.45%. Material for sequencing was cord blood. The chain has TRBV5-1 and TRBJ2-2; 12 nucleotides agree with TRBD2. This receptor was obtained from a newborn boy with IPEX syndrome. The CDR3 sequence is CASKQTSGSTAGELFF. CDR3 in DNA: TGCGCCAGCAAACAGACTAGCGGGAGTACGGCCGGGGAGCTGTTTTTT.